This T cell receptor (beta chain) originates from a study of blood T cell repertoires in COVID-19. The overall study: Samples taken during acute and convalescent COVID-19 were collected in the United States, Italy and Spain. PBMCs, B-cell-depleted T cells, or T cells were the source of the cDNA or gDNA that made up the material.

The CDR3 is 12 amino acids. Between the trimmed V and J ends, which lost 6 bases and 5 bases, there was a span of 11 bases. Original processing methods: Amplification with reference gene primers provided the estimates of nucleated cell counts. Data came from immunoSEQ multiplex PCR; TCRdb stores just in-frame clones and leaves some out. The V and J calls and clone size come from that table; D and trimming were worked out from the DNA. The sample lists 45,000 to 55,000 clones; under 90% were seen once. This receptor was identified in a man in his fifties with acute or convalescent COVID-19. V usage is TRBV12-3 or TRBV12-4 and J usage is TRBJ2-7; D is possibly TRBD1 (5 bases). Material for sequencing was peripheral blood. CDR3 sequence reads: CASRIQGHEQYF. The CDR3 DNA reads TGTGCCAGCAGGATCCAGGGCCACGAGCAGTACTTC.